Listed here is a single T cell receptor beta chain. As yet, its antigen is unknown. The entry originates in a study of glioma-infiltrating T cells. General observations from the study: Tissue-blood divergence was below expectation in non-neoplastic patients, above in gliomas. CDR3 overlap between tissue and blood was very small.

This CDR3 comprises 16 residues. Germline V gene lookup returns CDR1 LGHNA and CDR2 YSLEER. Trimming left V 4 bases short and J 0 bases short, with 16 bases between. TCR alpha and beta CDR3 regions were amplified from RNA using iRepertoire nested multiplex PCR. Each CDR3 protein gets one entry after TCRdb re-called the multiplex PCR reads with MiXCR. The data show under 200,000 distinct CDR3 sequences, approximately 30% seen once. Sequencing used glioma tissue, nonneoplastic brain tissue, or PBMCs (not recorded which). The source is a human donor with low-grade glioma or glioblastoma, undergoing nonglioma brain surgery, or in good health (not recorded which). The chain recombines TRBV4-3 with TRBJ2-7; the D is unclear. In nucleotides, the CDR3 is TGCGCCAGCAGCCGGACCCATGGCTCTCCCTCCTACGAGCAGTACTTC. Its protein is CASSRTHGSPSYEQYF.